Listed below are T cell receptor beta chains from one sample, sequenced in a study of blood T cell repertoires in COVID-19. Repertoires were generated with immunoSEQ multiplex PCR, while TCRdb's copy carries only in-frame clones and drops some. This table holds about 120,000 clones, around three quarters found once. The sequenced sample consisted of peripheral blood. The receptors stem from a woman of 80 years or more with acute or convalescent COVID-19. Both conserved end residues are part of each CDR3. The D gene is left open where the match is weak. Size is omitted from some rows. Given values are once, few, many or a class for expanded clones.

J gene,V gene,D gene,clone size,CDR3 DNA,CDR3 protein
TRBJ1-5,TRBV5-1,NA,NA,TGCGCCAGCAGTCATACAGGAGATCAGCCCCAGCATTTT,CASSHTGDQPQHF
TRBJ2-2,TRBV12-5,NA,few,TGTGCTAGTGGTTTATCCGGGTCCGGGGAGCTGTTTTTT,CASGLSGSGELFF
TRBJ2-2,TRBV4-2,NA,NA,TGTGCCAGCAGCCCGACGGACAGACGAGTAGGGGAGCTGTTTTTT,CASSPTDRRVGELFF
TRBJ2-5,TRBV10-2,NA,NA,TGCGCCAGCAGTTCTGCGGGGCTCTGGGAGACCCAGTACTTC,CASSSAGLWETQYF
TRBJ1-1,TRBV11-1,TRBD1,NA,TGTGCCAGCAGCGAGGGACAGGACACTGAAGCTTTCTTT,CASSEGQDTEAFF
TRBJ1-6,TRBV7-2,NA,NA,TGTGCCAGCAGCTCCACGGGACAACCCTTCCTCAATTATAATTCACCCCTCCACTTT,CASSSTGQPFLNYNSPLHF
TRBJ1-4,TRBV2,NA,NA,TGTGCCAGCAGGGACATTGGCGAAAAACTGTTTTTT,CASRDIGEKLFF
TRBJ1-4,TRBV30,TRBD1,once,TGTGCCTGGAGTGCAGACAGGGGGCTCCCAACTAATGAAAAACTGTTTTTT,CAWSADRGLPTNEKLFF
TRBJ2-5,TRBV12-3/TRBV12-4,NA,NA,TGTGCCAGCAGTCCAGAAGAGACCCAGTACTTC,CASSPEETQYF
TRBJ1-1,TRBV28,NA,NA,TGTGCCGCAGGGAGGGTAGGGACTGAAGCTTTCTTT,CAAGRVGTEAFF
TRBJ1-1,TRBV11-2,NA,NA,TGTGCCAGCAGCCCCCCCCGTTGGAACACTGAAGCTTTCTTT,CASSPPRWNTEAFF
TRBJ2-1,TRBV11-3,NA,NA,TGTGCCAGCAGTCAACAGGGTGAGAATGAGCAGTTCTTC,CASSQQGENEQFF
TRBJ1-4,TRBV19,NA,NA,TGTGCCAGTAGTACGGACAGAACTAATGAAAAACTGTTTTTT,CASSTDRTNEKLFF
TRBJ2-6,TRBV9,TRBD2,NA,TGTGCCAGCAGCGTCACCGGGACTAGCGGGGGGGCTGGGGCCAACGTCCTGACTTTC,CASSVTGTSGGAGANVLTF
TRBJ1-2,TRBV11-2,NA,NA,TGTGCCAGCAGCTTATCCCAAAACTATGGCTACACCTTC,CASSLSQNYGYTF
TRBJ1-4,TRBV2,TRBD1,NA,TGTGCCAGCAGTCGAGGGGGCAGGGCGGGCGTTACTAATGAAAAACTGTTTTTT,CASSRGGRAGVTNEKLFF
TRBJ1-6,TRBV11-3,TRBD1,NA,TGTGCCAGCCGCTTCCATACTGGACAGGGTCCTTACTCACCCCTCCACTTT,CASRFHTGQGPYSPLHF
TRBJ2-1,TRBV7-3,TRBD2,NA,TGTGCCAGCAGCCCGAGTGGGGCTAGCGGAGTGAATGAGCAGTTCTTC,CASSPSGASGVNEQFF
TRBJ1-4,TRBV6-5,NA,few,TGTGCCAGCAGTTACTCGAGAGGGACTGGGGAAAAACTGTTTTTT,CASSYSRGTGEKLFF
TRBJ1-6,TRBV5-1,NA,NA,TGCGCCAGCAGCTTGGACAGGGAGAATTCACCCCTCCACTTT,CASSLDRENSPLHF
TRBJ1-1,TRBV30,NA,few,TGTGCCTGGAGTGTAATGAGGGTGAGGTCTTCGGGCACTGAAGCTTTCTTT,CAWSVMRVRSSGTEAFF
TRBJ1-3,TRBV7-9,NA,NA,TGTGCCAGCAGCTGGGGAGCCTCTGGAAACACCATATATTTT,CASSWGASGNTIYF
TRBJ2-1,TRBV20-1,TRBD2,NA,TGCAGTGTGGGCGGGGGTTTTGAGCAGTTCTTC,CSVGGGFEQFF
TRBJ2-5,TRBV10-3,NA,NA,TGTGCCATCAGTGAGTACCAGGTGGAGACCCAGTACTTC,CAISEYQVETQYF
TRBJ2-7,TRBV30,TRBD2,NA,TGTGCCTGGAGTGCGGGGCTAGCGGTCTACGAGCAGTACTTC,CAWSAGLAVYEQYF
TRBJ2-1,TRBV11-2,NA,once,TGTGCCAGCGGATGGGCGGGTGATGGGCTGGGCAATGAGCAGTTCTTC,CASGWAGDGLGNEQFF
TRBJ2-6,TRBV6-5,NA,NA,TGTGCCAGCAGCCCCGGGTGGGCTGGGGCCAACGTCCTGACTTTC,CASSPGWAGANVLTF
TRBJ1-3,TRBV7-8,NA,few,TGTGCCAGCAGCCCTGGGACAAGCTCTGGAAACACCATATATTTT,CASSPGTSSGNTIYF
TRBJ1-1,TRBV5-1,NA,NA,TGCGCCAGCAGCTTTAACGGGGGGGACACTGAAGCTTTCTTT,CASSFNGGDTEAFF
TRBJ1-6,TRBV5-6,NA,NA,TGTGCCAGCAAACGGGGGGCCCGCTCCTATAATTCACCCCTCCACTTT,CASKRGARSYNSPLHF